This TCR beta chain was recorded in a study of T cells in Graves' hyperthyroidism and ophthalmopathy (dated by TCRdb to about 2019). Notes on the research overall: Peripheral blood samples were taken at initial diagnosis, before any treatment was given. Whether ophthalmopathy could be predicted prospectively was tested in an independent validation cohort made up of under 20 hyperthyroidism patients plus 17 patients who later progressed to ophthalmopathy. The paper reports TCR Vbeta CDR3 sequencing of some 140 peripheral blood samples: fewer than 50 ophthalmopathy, about 75 hyperthyroidism and approximately 17 progressor patients. For training and testing, the 100 or so patients in the discovery cohort were randomly divided in a 7:3 ratio. A discovery cohort of about 100 patients, about 40 with Graves' ophthalmopathy and 55 to 65 with stable Graves' hyperthyroidism, was used to find distinguishing TCR V-J signatures. Thyroid tissue and blood T-cell repertoires from about six Graves' hyperthyroidism patients were also compared in the study. Once sampling was done, hyperthyroidism patients were given methimazole at a starting dose of 30 mg daily, whereas ophthalmopathy patients were given high-dose intravenous methylprednisolone.

After removal of 6 bases from V and 7 bases from J, the junction retains 10 bases not matched to a gene. Counted from cysteine to phenylalanine, this CDR3 has 16 amino acids. Of all the DNA, just the CDR3 is kept, 48 bases in frame from base 1. CDR1 and CDR2 are drawn from the germline V gene: MDHEN, SYDVKM. The investigation overall reported the following: Sample size was not statistically predetermined, and investigators were not blinded to group allocation. During validation, the model predicted progression to ophthalmopathy a median of roughly six months ahead of onset, with almost 71% sensitivity and 72% to 80% specificity. Most expanded thyroid clonotypes (frequency above 0.001) were also found in blood, which suggests that blood repertoires may mirror thyroid immune responses. Ophthalmopathy was separated from stable hyperthyroidism by a 13 V-J signature model, with approximately 85% sensitivity and about 81% specificity obtained in cross-validation and 80%/75% obtained in testing.

This clonotype has ten or more counts. There is no known antigen for this receptor. Base qualities are not at hand, and no much larger clone is one base apart. Graves' hyperthyroidism was defined as stable when no progression to ophthalmopathy occurred over 18 months of follow-up. The hyperthyroidism patients were between 18 and 65 years old and newly diagnosed, with a disease duration of less than 2 months. Exclusion was applied to patients with uncontrolled infections, other autoimmune diseases, pregnancy or lactation. Clinical symptoms, serum thyroxine and TRAb, thyroid ultrasound, and orbital computed tomography formed the basis for the diagnoses. PBMCs were isolated from approximately 10 ml of fresh peripheral blood by Ficoll-Paque density gradient centrifugation. Total RNA was extracted using Trizol reagent, and RNA quality was assessed on an Agilent 2100 Bioanalyzer. The TCR beta CDR3 regions were amplified from RNA transcripts. For the first round of RT-PCR on the TCR CDR3, the HTBI primer set was used together with the Qiagen OneStep RT-PCR kit. Libraries were constructed in a second round of multiplex PCR, after which size selection and purification were carried out. The libraries were sequenced on an Illumina HiSeq2000 using paired-end 100 bp reads. In the source study's methods: SOAPnuke was used to process the raw data, removing reads that contained adapters or uncalled bases, had a mean Phred below 15, or lacked an exact match to the constant primer or identifier. High-quality paired reads were merged with COPE v1.2.5, and unique nucleotide sequences were defined as clonotypes. Clonotypes were aligned to IMGT TRBV, TRBD and TRBJ reference segments using MiTCR v1.1. The analysis included only V-J combinations with a frequency above 0.0001, which together covered around 99% of the repertoires. A TCS score was defined as the ratio between F50 (clonal expansion) and ExV (chaos), using BLOSUM62-based TCRdist between CDR3 peptides within each V-J. Welch's t-statistics and random forest reduced roughly 500 V-J features to 10 to 15, which were used in a naive Bayes classifier (R e1071). TCRdb took the public reads, trimmed them with fastp at Q25, ran MiXCR for clone calling and kept in-frame beta chains. CDR3 protein duplicates are merged, each entry listing the most common genes and DNA. TCRdb's processing, not the study's, gives the V and J calls here. The sample yields around 440,000 distinct CDR3 sequences; approximately 15% were counted once. In total, the top ten clones hold almost 8% of the sample.

The sample comprised blood. The rearrangement joined TRBV28 to TRBJ1-4; 11 bases in the junction line up with TRBD1. The receptor comes from a woman aged 18-29 years with Graves' hyperthyroidism. The DNA sequence is TGTGCCAGCAGAGAGGACAGGGGGCTTTTTGGTGAAAAACTGTTTTTT. Its amino acids are CASREDRGLFGEKLFF. With the portions outside the CDR3 filled from the reference TRBV28 and TRBJ1-4 genes, the complete variable region becomes DVKVTQSSRYLVKRTGEKVFLECVQDMDHENMFWYRQDPGLGLRLIYFSYDVKMKEKGDIPEGYSVSREKKERFSLILESASTNQTSMYLCASREDRGLFGEKLFFGSGTQLSVL.